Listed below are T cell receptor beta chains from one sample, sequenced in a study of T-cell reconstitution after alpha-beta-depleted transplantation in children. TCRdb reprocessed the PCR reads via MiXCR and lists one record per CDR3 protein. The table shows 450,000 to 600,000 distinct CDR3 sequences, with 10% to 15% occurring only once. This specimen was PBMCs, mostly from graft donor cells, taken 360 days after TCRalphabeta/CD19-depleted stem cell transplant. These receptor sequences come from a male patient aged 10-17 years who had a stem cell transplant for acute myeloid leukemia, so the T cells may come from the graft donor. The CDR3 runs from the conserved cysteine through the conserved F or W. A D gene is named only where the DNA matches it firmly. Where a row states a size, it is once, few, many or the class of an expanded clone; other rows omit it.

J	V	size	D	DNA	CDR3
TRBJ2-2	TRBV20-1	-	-	TGCTGTGCTAGAGATCTGGGAGGGGGCGGGGGGTCCGGGGAGCTGTTTTTT	CCARDLGGGGGSGELFF
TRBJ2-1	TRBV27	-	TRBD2	TGTGCCAGCAGTTTAATTTTCGCTAGCGGGAGGGCCACTCTCTACAATGAGCAGTTCTTC	CASSLIFASGRATLYNEQFF
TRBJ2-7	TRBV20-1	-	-	TGCTGTGCTAGAGATCCCCGAAGGGCTGAAAGTTCCTACGAGCAGTACTTC	CCARDPRRAESSYEQYF
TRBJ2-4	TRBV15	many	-	TGTGCCACCAGCAGAGGGGGCAATAGCGCCAAAAACATTCAGTACTTC	CATSRGGNSAKNIQYF
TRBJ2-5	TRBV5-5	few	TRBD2	TGTGCCAGCACCGCCACTCGGGAGGGCGGGGAGACCCAGTACTTC	CASTATREGGETQYF
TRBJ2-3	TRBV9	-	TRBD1	TGTGCCAGCAGCGCCTCCGGACAGGGGGCAACAGATACGCAGTATTTT	CASSASGQGATDTQYF
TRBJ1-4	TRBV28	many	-	TGTGCCAGCAGCCCCGGAGGGTACTCAACTAATGAAAAACTGTTTTTT	CASSPGGYSTNEKLFF
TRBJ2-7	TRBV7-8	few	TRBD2	TGTGCCAGCAGCTCAGCCGGGACTAGCTCCTACGAGCAGTACTTC	CASSSAGTSSYEQYF
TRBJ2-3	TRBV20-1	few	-	TGCAGTGGATGGTTTTACGGCGCAGATACGCAGTATTTT	CSGWFYGADTQYF
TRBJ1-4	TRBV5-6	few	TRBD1	TGTGCCAGCAGCTTGGCCGCGGACAGGGGGGGCAAACTGTTTTTT	CASSLAADRGGKLFF
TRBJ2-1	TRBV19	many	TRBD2	TGTGCCAGTAGTCAGGGACTAGCGGGAGGGATAAATGAGCAGTTCTTC	CASSQGLAGGINEQFF
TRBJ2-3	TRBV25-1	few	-	TGTGCCAGCAGTGATGTTGGGACTTTTACAGATACGCAGTATTTT	CASSDVGTFTDTQYF
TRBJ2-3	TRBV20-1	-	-	TGCAGTGCCATGACAGGAAGCCTTTTCACAGATACGCAGTATTTT	CSAMTGSLFTDTQYF
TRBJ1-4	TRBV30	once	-	TGTGCCTGGACTAAACCCGGGACAACTAATGAAAAACTGTTTTTT	CAWTKPGTTNEKLFF
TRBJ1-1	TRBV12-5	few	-	TGTGCTAGTGGTTTGGGGCCCCCGAACACTGAAGCTTTCTTT	CASGLGPPNTEAFF
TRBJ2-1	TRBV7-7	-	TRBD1	TGTGCTAGCAGCTTAGACAGGGGTGGACGAAATGAGCAGTTCTTC	CASSLDRGGRNEQFF
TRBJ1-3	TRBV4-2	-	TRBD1	TGTGCCAGCAGCCAGGCCGCGGGACAGGTGTATGGAAACACCATATATTTT	CASSQAAGQVYGNTIYF
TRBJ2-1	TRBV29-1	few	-	TGCAGCGTGAGGAAGCGCCCTTACGGTGAGCAGTTCTTC	CSVRKRPYGEQFF
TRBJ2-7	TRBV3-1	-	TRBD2	TGTGCCAGCAGCCAGGGGGGGACTACCTACGAGCAGTACTTC	CASSQGGTTYEQYF
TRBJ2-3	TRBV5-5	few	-	TGTGCCAGCAGCTTGGTTGGGGAGGCGCAGTATTTT	CASSLVGEAQYF
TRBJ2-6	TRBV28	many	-	TGTGCCAGCAGACATTCTGGGGCCAACGTCCTGACTTTC	CASRHSGANVLTF
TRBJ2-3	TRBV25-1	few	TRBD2	TGTGCCAGCAGTGGGTTTCCGGCGGGAGCGGCAGATACGCAGTATTTT	CASSGFPAGAADTQYF
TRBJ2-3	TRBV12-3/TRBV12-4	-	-	TGTGCCAGCAGTTTATGGGTCCAGGGTGTTGCCCTAACAGATACGCAGTATTTT	CASSLWVQGVALTDTQYF
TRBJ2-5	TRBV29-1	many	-	TGCAGCGTTGAAGCCCGCGGAGTAGAAGAGACCCAGTACTTC	CSVEARGVEETQYF
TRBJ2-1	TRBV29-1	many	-	TGCACCGGAAAGGGGGGGACAGCTTACAATGAGCAGTTCTTC	CTGKGGTAYNEQFF
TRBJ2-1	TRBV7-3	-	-	TGTGCCAGCAGCTTAGAGCGGACTACCTACAATGAGCAGTTCTTC	CASSLERTTYNEQFF
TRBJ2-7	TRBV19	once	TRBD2	TGTGCCAGTAGCAGCGGACTAGCGGCAACCTACGAGCAGTACTTC	CASSSGLAATYEQYF
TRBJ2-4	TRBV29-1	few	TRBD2	TGCAGCGTTGCCGGACTAGCGGCAGCCGCCAAAAACATTCAGTACTTC	CSVAGLAAAAKNIQYF
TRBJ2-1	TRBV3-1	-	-	TGTGCCAGCAGCCAAGATATTTTTGCCTCCTACAATGAGCAGTTCTTC	CASSQDIFASYNEQFF
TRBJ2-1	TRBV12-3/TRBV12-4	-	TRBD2	TGTGCCAGCAGTTTAAAGCTAGCGGGCACGTACAATGAGCAGTTCTTC	CASSLKLAGTYNEQFF
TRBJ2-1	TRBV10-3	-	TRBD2	TGTGCCATCAGTGAGTCGAAGACTAGCGGAGCTACCTACAATGAGCAGTTCTTC	CAISESKTSGATYNEQFF
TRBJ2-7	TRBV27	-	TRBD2	TGTGCCAGCAGTCCTACCGTGGCACTAGCGTACCGGGGCGAGCTGTACTTC	CASSPTVALAYRGELYF
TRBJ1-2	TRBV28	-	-	TGTGCCTGTCAGAGCTATGGCTACACCTTC	CACQSYGYTF
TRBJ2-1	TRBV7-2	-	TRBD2	TGTGCCAGCAGCTTACATAGCGGGCCCTACAATGAGCAGTTCTTC	CASSLHSGPYNEQFF
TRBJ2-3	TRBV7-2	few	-	TGTGCCAGCATCCCTTCCCGGGGGACAGATACGCAGTATTTT	CASIPSRGTDTQYF
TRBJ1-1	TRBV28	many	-	TGTGCCAGCAGTTTTTGGGCACAGGGCATGGGAGCTTTCTTT	CASSFWAQGMGAFF
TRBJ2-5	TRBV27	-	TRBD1	TGTGCCAGCAGAGATCCGGGACAGGGTATCCTTACGGAGACCCAGTACTTC	CASRDPGQGILTETQYF
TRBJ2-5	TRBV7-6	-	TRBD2	TGTGCCAGCAGCTTAGACGGGCTAGCGGGAGGGCCGGAGACCCAGTACTTC	CASSLDGLAGGPETQYF
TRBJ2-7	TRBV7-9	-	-	TGTGCCAGCAGCCCCAGTCCGGGTGAGCAGTACTTC	CASSPSPGEQYF
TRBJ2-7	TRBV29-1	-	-	TGCAGCGTTGCAACTCCCCCCGTTCTGAGGGAGCAGTACTTC	CSVATPPVLREQYF
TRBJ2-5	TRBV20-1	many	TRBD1	TGCAGACCTGGTTGGACAGGGTTTGGGGAGACCCAGTACTTC	CRPGWTGFGETQYF
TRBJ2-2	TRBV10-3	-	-	TGTGCCATCAGTGGGTCAAGCCTGAACACCGGGGAGCTGTTTTTT	CAISGSSLNTGELFF
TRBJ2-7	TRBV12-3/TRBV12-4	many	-	TGTGCCAGCACCCGAGGACCGTACGAGCAGTACTTC	CASTRGPYEQYF
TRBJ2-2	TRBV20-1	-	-	TGCAGTGCTAGAGAACTAGGTATCGGGGAGCTGTTTTTT	CSARELGIGELFF
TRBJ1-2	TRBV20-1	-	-	TGCAGTGCCCGTTCGACGGATGGCTACACCTTC	CSARSTDGYTF
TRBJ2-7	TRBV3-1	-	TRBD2	TGTGCCAGCAGCCAAGAGAGCGGGGGACTAGCGGGGGTCTTCAACGAGCAGTACTTC	CASSQESGGLAGVFNEQYF
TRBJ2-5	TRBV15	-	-	TGTGCCACCAGCAGAGGAGGACGGGTGGAGACCCAGTACTTC	CATSRGGRVETQYF
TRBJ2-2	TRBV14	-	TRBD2	TGTGCCAGCAGCCGGGGAAGAGCGGGAGTACTTAAGAACACCGGGGAGCTGTTTTTT	CASSRGRAGVLKNTGELFF
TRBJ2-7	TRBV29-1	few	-	TGCAGCGTTAGGGACGGGCGGCCCGAGCAGTACTTC	CSVRDGRPEQYF
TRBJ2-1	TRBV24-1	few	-	TGTGCCACCAGTGTTCAGGGCCCCCCCTACAATGAGCAGTTCTTC	CATSVQGPPYNEQFF
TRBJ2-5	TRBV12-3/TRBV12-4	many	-	TGTGCCAGCAGCCGACGCTTCCAAGAGACCCAGTACTTC	CASSRRFQETQYF
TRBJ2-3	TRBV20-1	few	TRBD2	TGCAGTGCTAGAAACTTAAGACTAGCGGGAGGCACAGATACGCAGTATTTT	CSARNLRLAGGTDTQYF
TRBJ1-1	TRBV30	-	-	TGTGCCTGGACGGGCCGACTGAACACTGAAGCTTTCTTT	CAWTGRLNTEAFF
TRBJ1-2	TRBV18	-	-	TGTGCCAGCTCGCCTGGGCCCGCGGGCTACACCTTC	CASSPGPAGYTF
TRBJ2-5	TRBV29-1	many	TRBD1	TGCAGCGATGGACAGGCCGGGACCCAGTACTTC	CSDGQAGTQYF